The sequence of this TCR beta chain was determined in a study of vaccination and CD4 T cells after COVID-19. Overall study: The post-vaccine samples came a median 72 days after dose two (range 14 to 241). No peptide, an HIV-1 Nef pool, or a CEFX pool was what each control culture received.

From germline, CDR1 is SNHLY and CDR2 FYNNEI. V was shortened by 3 bases and J by 4 bases, with 15 bases between the two germline ends. The CDR3 sequence is 15 residues long. Worth noting for this clonotype: Its specificity is unknown.

Treatment defined: approximately nine-day PBMC culture with coronavirus spike peptide pools or control peptides (ViraFEST assay). With about ten days of culture completed, CD4+ T cells were isolated by negative selection. The Oncomine TCR Beta short-read assay was applied to DNA of cultured CD4+ T cells. TCRdb reanalysed the PCR reads using MiXCR and keeps one entry per CDR3 protein. The repertoire consists of about 20,000 distinct CDR3 sequences, with roughly two fifths occurring once and the leading ten covering about 28%. The TCR comes from a human donor who received a COVID-19 vaccine. Sequenced here: CD4+ T cells from blood, cultured in vitro, sampled before SARS-CoV-2 vaccination. The chain uses TRBV2 and TRBJ1-2, with D possibly being TRBD1 (5 bases). As DNA, the CDR3 is TGTGCCAGCAGTGAGATCCGGGAGGGGAGCTATGGCTACACCTTC. Protein sequence: CASSEIREGSYGYTF. The full variable domain, rest sourced from reference TRBV2 and TRBJ1-2, is EPEVTQTPSHQVTQMGQEVILRCVPISNHLYFYWYRQILGQKVEFLVSFYNNEISEKSEIFDDQFSVERPDGSNFTLKIRSTKLEDSAMYFCASSEIREGSYGYTFGSGTRLTVV.